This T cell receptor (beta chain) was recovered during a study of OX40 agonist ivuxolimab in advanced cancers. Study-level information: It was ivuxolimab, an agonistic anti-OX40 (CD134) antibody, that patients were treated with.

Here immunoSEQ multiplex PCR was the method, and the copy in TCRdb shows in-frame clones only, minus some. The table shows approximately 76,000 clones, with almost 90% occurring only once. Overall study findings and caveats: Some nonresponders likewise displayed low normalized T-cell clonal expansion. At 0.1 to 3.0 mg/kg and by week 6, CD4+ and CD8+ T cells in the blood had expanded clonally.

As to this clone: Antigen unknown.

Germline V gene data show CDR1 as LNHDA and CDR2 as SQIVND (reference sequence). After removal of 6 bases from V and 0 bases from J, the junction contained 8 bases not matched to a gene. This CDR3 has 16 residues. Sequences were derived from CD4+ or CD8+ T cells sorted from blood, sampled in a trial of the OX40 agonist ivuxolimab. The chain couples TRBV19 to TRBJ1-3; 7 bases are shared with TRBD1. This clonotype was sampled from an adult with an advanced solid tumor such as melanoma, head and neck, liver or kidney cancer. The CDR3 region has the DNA TGTGCCAGTAGGCCCGGACAGGCGAACTCTGGAAACACCATATATTTT. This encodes CASRPGQANSGNTIYF.